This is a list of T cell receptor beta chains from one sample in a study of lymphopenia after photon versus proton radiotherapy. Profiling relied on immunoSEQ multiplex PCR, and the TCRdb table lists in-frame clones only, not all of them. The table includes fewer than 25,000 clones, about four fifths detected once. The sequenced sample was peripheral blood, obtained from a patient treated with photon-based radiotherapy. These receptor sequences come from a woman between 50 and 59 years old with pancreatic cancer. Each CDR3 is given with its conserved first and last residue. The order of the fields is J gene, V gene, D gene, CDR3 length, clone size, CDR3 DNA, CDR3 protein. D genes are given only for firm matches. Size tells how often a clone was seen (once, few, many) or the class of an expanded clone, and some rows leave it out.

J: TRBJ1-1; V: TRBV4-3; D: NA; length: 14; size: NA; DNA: TGCGCCAGCAGCCATGGCGGCCGTCCCCCTGAAGCTTTCTTT; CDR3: CASSHGGRPPEAFF
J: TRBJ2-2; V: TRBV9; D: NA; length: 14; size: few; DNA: TGTGCCAGCAGCGGAAACTTAAACACCGGGGAGCTGTTTTTT; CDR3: CASSGNLNTGELFF
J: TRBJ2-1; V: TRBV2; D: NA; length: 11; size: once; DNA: TGTGCCAGCAGTGAGAATTTTGAGCAGTTCTTC; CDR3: CASSENFEQFF
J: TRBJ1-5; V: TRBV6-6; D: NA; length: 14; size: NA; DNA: TGTGCCAGCAGGCGAGACACTAGCAATCAGCCCCAGCATTTT; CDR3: CASRRDTSNQPQHF
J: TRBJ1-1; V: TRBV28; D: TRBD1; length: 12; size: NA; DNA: TGTGCCAGGGACAGGTTGAACACTGAAGCTTTCTTT; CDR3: CARDRLNTEAFF
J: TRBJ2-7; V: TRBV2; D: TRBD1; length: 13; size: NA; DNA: TGTGCCAGCAAGGGGACAGGGGATGCCGAGCAGTACTTC; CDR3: CASKGTGDAEQYF
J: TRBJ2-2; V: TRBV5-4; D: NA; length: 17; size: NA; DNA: TGTGCCAGCAGCTTCCTTAAGATAGGGGGAAGCACCGGGGAGCTGTTTTTT; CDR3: CASSFLKIGGSTGELFF
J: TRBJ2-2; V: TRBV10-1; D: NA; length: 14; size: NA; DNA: TGCGCCAGCATCATGGGCGCGAACACCGGGGAGCTGTTTTTT; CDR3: CASIMGANTGELFF
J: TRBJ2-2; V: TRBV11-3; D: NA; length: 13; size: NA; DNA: TGTGCCAGCAGCTTAGAGGTTGAGCGGGAGCTGTTTTTT; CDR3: CASSLEVERELFF
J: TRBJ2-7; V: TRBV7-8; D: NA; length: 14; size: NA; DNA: TGTGCCAGCAGCTTAGGCAGACTCTCCTACGAGCAGTACTTC; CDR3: CASSLGRLSYEQYF
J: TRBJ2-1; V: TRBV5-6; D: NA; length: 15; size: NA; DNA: TGTGCCAGCAGCGGGGACTTTGGAGCTAACAATGAGCAGTTCTTC; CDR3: CASSGDFGANNEQFF
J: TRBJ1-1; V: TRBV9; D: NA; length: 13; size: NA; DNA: TGTGCCAGCACCCGAGAGGGGAACACTGAAGCTTTCTTT; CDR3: CASTREGNTEAFF
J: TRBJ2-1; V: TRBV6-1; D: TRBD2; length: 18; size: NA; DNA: TGTGCCAGCAGTGGGGCGGGAGGGAGTCTAGTGGGGTACAATGAGCAGTTCTTC; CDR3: CASSGAGGSLVGYNEQFF
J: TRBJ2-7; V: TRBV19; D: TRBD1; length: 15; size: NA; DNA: TGTGCCAGTAGTATAGATGGACAGGGGGCGCCCGAGCAGTACTTC; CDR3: CASSIDGQGAPEQYF
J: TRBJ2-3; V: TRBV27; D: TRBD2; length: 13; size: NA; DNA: TGTGCCAGCCGGCTAGCGGGAACAGATACGCAGTATTTT; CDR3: CASRLAGTDTQYF
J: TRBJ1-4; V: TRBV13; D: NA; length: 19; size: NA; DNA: TGTGCCAGCAGCTTACGAGGAGGGGGGGGCCCGAGCGTTAATGAAAAACTGTTTTTT; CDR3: CASSLRGGGGPSVNEKLFF
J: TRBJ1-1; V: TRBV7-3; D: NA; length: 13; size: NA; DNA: TGTGCCAGCAGCTTCGAGGTGGACACTGAAGCTTTCTTT; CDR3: CASSFEVDTEAFF
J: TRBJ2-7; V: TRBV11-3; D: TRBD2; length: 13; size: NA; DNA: TGTGCCAGCAGCAGGGGACTATTGGACGAGCAGTACTTC; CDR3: CASSRGLLDEQYF
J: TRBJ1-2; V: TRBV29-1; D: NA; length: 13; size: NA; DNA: TGCAGCGTTGAGGGGCAGGGAGTTGGTGGCTACACCTTC; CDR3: CSVEGQGVGGYTF
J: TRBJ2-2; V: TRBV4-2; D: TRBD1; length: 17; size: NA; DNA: TGTGCCAGCAGCCAACAGTGGACAGGAGCGAACACCGGGGAGCTGTTTTTT; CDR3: CASSQQWTGANTGELFF
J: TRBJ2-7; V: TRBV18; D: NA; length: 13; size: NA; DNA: TGTGCCAGCTCACCGGAGGGACGCTACGAGCAGTACTTC; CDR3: CASSPEGRYEQYF
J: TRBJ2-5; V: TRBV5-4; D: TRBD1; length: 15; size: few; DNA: TGTGCCAGCAGGTTGGAGGGCAGGGGGCGCGAGACCCAGTACTTC; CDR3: CASRLEGRGRETQYF
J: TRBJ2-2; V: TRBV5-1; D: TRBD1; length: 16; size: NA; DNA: TGCGCCAGCTCCAGACAGGGGGGCAAGAACACCGGGGAGCTGTTTTTT; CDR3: CASSRQGGKNTGELFF
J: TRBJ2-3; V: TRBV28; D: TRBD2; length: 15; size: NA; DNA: TGTGCCAGCAGTCTAGCGGGAGACCGGGGAGATACGCAGTATTTT; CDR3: CASSLAGDRGDTQYF
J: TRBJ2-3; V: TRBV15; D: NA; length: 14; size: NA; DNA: TGTGCCACCTTAACAGGGTCAGGCACAGATACGCAGTATTTT; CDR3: CATLTGSGTDTQYF
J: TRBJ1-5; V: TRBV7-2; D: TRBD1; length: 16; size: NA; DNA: TGTGCCAGCAGCTTACAGACAGGGAGAGGTAATCAGCCCCAGCATTTT; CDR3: CASSLQTGRGNQPQHF
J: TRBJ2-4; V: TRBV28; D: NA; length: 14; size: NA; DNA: TGTGCCAGCAGTCGGCTCAGGGAGCAAAACATTCAGTACTTC; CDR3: CASSRLREQNIQYF
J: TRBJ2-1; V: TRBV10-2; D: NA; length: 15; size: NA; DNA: TGCGCCAGCAGTGAGTTCGTAGCAGGCTACAATGAGCAGTTCTTC; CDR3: CASSEFVAGYNEQFF
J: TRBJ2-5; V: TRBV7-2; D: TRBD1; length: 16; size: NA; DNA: TGTGCCAGCAGCCTGAGACCGGGACAGTCTCAAGAGACCCAGTACTTC; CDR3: CASSLRPGQSQETQYF
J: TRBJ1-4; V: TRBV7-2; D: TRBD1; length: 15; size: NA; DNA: TGTGCCAGCAGCTTAGGGTTGACAGGGAATGAAAAACTGTTTTTT; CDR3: CASSLGLTGNEKLFF
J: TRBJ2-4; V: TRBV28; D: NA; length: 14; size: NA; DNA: TGTGCCAGCAGTTTATTATCCCCGACAGGTAACCTAATCTTC; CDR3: CASSLLSPTGNLIF
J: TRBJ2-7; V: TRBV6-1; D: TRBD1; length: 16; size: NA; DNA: TGTGCCAGCAGTGAGTTTGCCGGGACAGGGGGTCGCGAGCAGTACTTC; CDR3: CASSEFAGTGGREQYF
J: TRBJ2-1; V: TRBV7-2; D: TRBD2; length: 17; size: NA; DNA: TGTGCCAGCAGCTTTCTAGCGGGAGGGGGGCGGAGCAATGAGCAGTTCTTC; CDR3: CASSFLAGGGRSNEQFF
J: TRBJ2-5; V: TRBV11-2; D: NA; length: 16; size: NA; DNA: TGTGCCAGCAGCCGCGAGGGAGGTCGGGACCAAGAGACCCAGTACTTC; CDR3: CASSREGGRDQETQYF
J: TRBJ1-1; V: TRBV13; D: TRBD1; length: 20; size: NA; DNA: TGTGCCAGCAGCTCATACGCCCCCGGGACAGGGGAACGAATGAACACTGAAGCTTTCTTT; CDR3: CASSSYAPGTGERMNTEAFF
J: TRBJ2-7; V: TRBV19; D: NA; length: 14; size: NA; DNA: TGTGCCAGTAGTATAGGTGGGGGTTTGAACGAGCAGTACTTC; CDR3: CASSIGGGLNEQYF